This is a list of T cell receptor beta chains from one sample in a study of cytomegalovirus exposure and HLA in healthy donors. The repertoire was sequenced with immunoSEQ multiplex PCR; TCRdb's copy has only in-frame clones and lacks some. The data hold roughly 180,000 clones, with 70% to 80% observed a single time. Sequencing was performed on PBMCs. The receptors derive from a young man in good health and CMV-seronegative. The CDR3 runs from the conserved cysteine through the conserved F or W. A D gene is named only where the DNA matches it firmly. Clone size is given for some rows only: seen once, a few or many times, or a class if the clone is expanded.

size	D	V	J	DNA	CDR3
NA	NA	TRBV7-8	TRBJ2-7	TGTGCCAGCAGCTCCCGGCTAACTCGAGGCGAGCAGTACTTC	CASSSRLTRGEQYF
NA	NA	TRBV11-3	TRBJ1-1	TGTGCCAGCAGCTTAGGGCCGCGGGGGGCGGACACTGAAGCTTTCTTT	CASSLGPRGADTEAFF
NA	TRBD2	TRBV18	TRBJ2-5	TGTGCCAGCTCACCAATGGTTGGCGGGGGTCAAGAGACCCAGTACTTC	CASSPMVGGGQETQYF
NA	NA	TRBV7-3	TRBJ1-1	TGTGCCAGCAGCCTAACAGGGAGCACTGAATCTTTCTTT	CASSLTGSTESFF
once	NA	TRBV7-9	TRBJ1-4	TGTGCCAGCAGCGGGGCGGGAAAGGAAAAACTGTTTTTT	CASSGAGKEKLFF
few	TRBD1	TRBV18	TRBJ2-7	TGTGCCAGCTCACCGGGACAGGTCTCCTACGAGCAGTACTTC	CASSPGQVSYEQYF
NA	TRBD1	TRBV5-1	TRBJ2-2	TGCGCCAGCAGCTTGCCGCCCCGGGGTGAACAGGGGGCCGGGGAGCTGTTTTTT	CASSLPPRGEQGAGELFF
NA	TRBD2	TRBV19	TRBJ2-7	TGTGCCAGTAGTCTTAGCGGGAGTTTGTACGAGCAGTACTTC	CASSLSGSLYEQYF
NA	NA	TRBV2	TRBJ1-2	TGTGCCAGCAGTGAAAGCCGCCTCGCTAACTATGGCTACACCTTC	CASSESRLANYGYTF
NA	NA	TRBV2	TRBJ2-7	TGTGCCAGCATCTCCCCAGGGGACGAGCAGTACTTC	CASISPGDEQYF
few	NA	TRBV6-1	TRBJ2-1	NA	CASILASGDYEQFF
NA	NA	TRBV5-6	TRBJ2-6	TGTGCCAGCAGTTGGGGGCGGGTCCTGACTTTC	CASSWGRVLTF
NA	NA	TRBV6-5	TRBJ2-3	TGTGCCAGCACCGCCGGGGATACGCAGTATTTT	CASTAGDTQYF
once	NA	TRBV30	TRBJ1-4	TGTGCCTGGAGTGTACGAGGTGGAGGGGAAGGTAATGAAAAACTGTTTTTT	CAWSVRGGGEGNEKLFF
NA	TRBD1	TRBV9	TRBJ2-1	TGTGCCAGCAGGCCGGACAGGGGGGACAATGAGCAGTTCTTC	CASRPDRGDNEQFF
once	NA	TRBV30	TRBJ1-5	TGTGCCTGGAGTGTACGCGTCGGGGGTAATCAGCCCCAGCATTTT	CAWSVRVGGNQPQHF
NA	TRBD1	TRBV5-4	TRBJ2-1	TGTGCCAGCAGCTCCGGGGACAGGGGGCGCGATGAGCAGTTCTTC	CASSSGDRGRDEQFF
few	TRBD1	TRBV6-5	TRBJ1-4	TGTGCCAGCAGTTACTTGACAGGGAAAGAAAAACTGTTTTTT	CASSYLTGKEKLFF
NA	NA	TRBV30	TRBJ2-1	TGTGCCTGGAGTGTAGGGGGAGTCATCTTC	CAWSVGGVIF
NA	NA	TRBV19	TRBJ2-7	NA	CASSISVQGWGREQYF
NA	TRBD1	TRBV11-3	TRBJ2-5	TGTGCCAGCAGTGCCGACAGGGGTGGAGAGACCCAGTACTTC	CASSADRGGETQYF
NA	TRBD2	TRBV7-3	TRBJ2-3	TGTGCCAGCAGCACCACTAGCGGGGGGGCCAGTTTTACGCAGTATTTT	CASSTTSGGASFTQYF
few	TRBD1	TRBV28	TRBJ1-5	TGTGCCAGCAGTCCTACAGGGGGCTTAGGCAATCAGCCCCAGCATTTT	CASSPTGGLGNQPQHF
NA	NA	TRBV11-2	TRBJ1-6	TGTGCCAGCAGCTCGGGTGGTTCACCCCTCCACTTT	CASSSGGSPLHF
NA	NA	TRBV2	TRBJ1-2	TGTGCCAGCAGAACAGGGAACTATGGCTACACCTTC	CASRTGNYGYTF
NA	NA	TRBV29-1	TRBJ2-3	TGCAGCGTTGGGGTACCCACCGGGGGAACAGATACGCAGTATTTT	CSVGVPTGGTDTQYF
NA	NA	TRBV5-1	TRBJ2-7	TGCGCCAGCAGCTTGGGACAGAGAGCCTACGAGCAGTACTTC	CASSLGQRAYEQYF
few	TRBD1	TRBV19	TRBJ2-7	TGTGCCAGTAGTATCCGGCCCCAGGGGGCCTACGAGCAGTACTTC	CASSIRPQGAYEQYF
NA	NA	TRBV2	TRBJ2-7	TGTGCCAGCAGTGCGCCCGGGATCTACGAGCAGTACTTC	CASSAPGIYEQYF
NA	TRBD2	TRBV4-1	TRBJ2-1	TGCGCCAGCAGCCAAAGGGGGACTAGCGGGGGCTTCTACAATGAGCAGTTCTTC	CASSQRGTSGGFYNEQFF
NA	TRBD1	TRBV9	TRBJ2-1	TGTGCCAGCAGCTTGAGCCCCGGACAGGATGAGCAGTTCTTC	CASSLSPGQDEQFF
NA	NA	TRBV19	TRBJ2-5	TGTGCCAGTAGACAGGGTGAGACCCAGTACTTC	CASRQGETQYF
once	TRBD2	TRBV6-4	TRBJ2-2	TGTGCCAGCAGTGCTCTAGCGGGGAAAGCCGGGGAGCTGTTTTTT	CASSALAGKAGELFF
NA	NA	TRBV7-9	TRBJ1-6	TGTGCCAGCAGCCCGCTAGGGGATTCACCCCTCCACTTT	CASSPLGDSPLHF
NA	NA	TRBV11-2	TRBJ1-2	TGTGCCAGCAGCTCCCGGGGGGGCTACACCTTC	CASSSRGGYTF
NA	NA	TRBV14	TRBJ2-3	TGTGCCAGCAGCCAAGTCGGGCAGGGGTTTGATACGCAGTATTTT	CASSQVGQGFDTQYF
NA	TRBD1	TRBV19	TRBJ1-2	TGTGCCAGTAGTGCGGACAGGGGCGAATACTATGGCTACACCTTC	CASSADRGEYYGYTF
NA	NA	TRBV28	TRBJ2-7	TGTGCCAGCAGTTTATCCCCCCCCCGCCAGGGCAGGAACGAGCAGTACTTC	CASSLSPPRQGRNEQYF
once	NA	TRBV6-1	TRBJ1-1	TGTGCCAGCAGCTGGGGGGAAAAAGCTTTCTTT	CASSWGEKAFF
NA	NA	TRBV7-2	TRBJ1-6	TGTGCCAGCAGCCCATCAAGCGGGGCTAGGGGTTCACCCCTCCACTTT	CASSPSSGARGSPLHF
NA	NA	TRBV7-9	TRBJ2-7	TGTGCCAGCAGCCCCCCGGGAAACCTTTCCTACGAGCAGTACTTC	CASSPPGNLSYEQYF
NA	TRBD1	TRBV5-1	TRBJ1-3	TGCGCCAGCAGCTCGAGGGGGCAGTCGGGAAACACCATATATTTT	CASSSRGQSGNTIYF
NA	TRBD1	TRBV9	TRBJ2-2	TGTGCCAGCAGCACCCTGACAGGGGGCGGGACCGGGGAGCTGTTTTTT	CASSTLTGGGTGELFF
NA	TRBD2	TRBV28	TRBJ2-7	TGTGCCAGCAGCCCCCCCGGGGGGGGGCAGTACTTC	CASSPPGGGQYF
once	TRBD2	TRBV28	TRBJ2-7	TGTGCCAGCCGTCACGGGACTAGCGGGAATGGCGAGCAGTACTTC	CASRHGTSGNGEQYF
NA	NA	TRBV15	TRBJ1-1	TGTGCCACCAGCGGCCATAGTGAGGTGGCCACTGAAGCTTTCTTT	CATSGHSEVATEAFF
few	NA	TRBV5-1	TRBJ2-7	TGCGCCAGCAGCTTGGACAGGGCGAACGAGCAGTACTTC	CASSLDRANEQYF
NA	TRBD2	TRBV6-1	TRBJ2-2	TGTGCCAGCAGGCTCCTTAGCGGGGGCACCGGGGAGCTGTTTTTT	CASRLLSGGTGELFF
NA	TRBD1	TRBV5-4	TRBJ1-6	TGTGCCAGCAGCTTGGGGGTGGGGACAGCGAATTCACCCCTCCACTTT	CASSLGVGTANSPLHF
NA	NA	TRBV7-9	TRBJ2-5	TGTGCCAGCAGCCCTTGGGCAGGGCGAGAAGAGACCCAGTACTTC	CASSPWAGREETQYF
NA	TRBD1	TRBV30	TRBJ2-3	TGTGCCTGGAGGCAGTACAGGGGGCAAAGAGATACGCAGTATTTT	CAWRQYRGQRDTQYF
once	TRBD1	TRBV6-6	TRBJ2-5	TGTGCCAGCAGTCTCAGGCGGACAGGGGTAGAGACCCAGTACTTC	CASSLRRTGVETQYF
NA	NA	TRBV5-1	TRBJ1-4	TGCGCCAGCAGCTTGGACACCACAACTAATGAAAAACTGTTTTTT	CASSLDTTTNEKLFF